This T cell receptor beta chain derives from a study of Tregs in tolerant kidney transplant recipients. Study-level background: Mixed chimerism was transient after nonmyeloablative marrow transplants from related graft donors.

Whole-study results and caveats: Nucleotide sequences could not be compared across some patients' samples due to primer changes. Donor-specific Treg expansion exceeded global Treg expansion in tolerant patients, suggesting antigen drive. Findings come from small patient numbers and require larger validation.

Of note for this clone: The antigen remains unidentified.

Clones were sequenced by immunoSEQ multiplex PCR, and TCRdb holds only the in-frame ones, with some missing. The profile shows roughly 99,000 clones, more than 85% of them singletons. Germline CDR1 reads SNHLY; CDR2 reads FYNNEI. The CDR3 totals 14 residues. V trimming: 3 bases; J trimming: 7 bases; junction bases outside the gene matches: 8. Sequencing was performed on CD4+ T cells from blood, taken before the transplant. The source is a human donor who received a combined kidney and bone marrow transplant. The chain joins TRBV2 to TRBJ1-2, with 7 positions matching TRBD1. The CDR3 sequence: CASSDFDRAFGYTF. The CDR3 DNA is TGTGCCAGCAGTGATTTTGACAGGGCTTTTGGCTACACCTTC.